This T cell receptor beta chain was captured by sequencing in a study of spatial heterogeneity in lung cancer (dated by TCRdb to the late 2010s). For the wider study: The donors were more than 60 patients from the lung TRACERx cohort who had early-stage, untreated non-small cell lung cancer. Follow-up PBMC samples were sequenced whenever the samples were available, and the median time to follow-up was roughly two years after resection. Beta-chain transcripts were consistently detected in greater numbers than alpha-chain transcripts, which likely reflected higher beta-chain transcript abundance. In the raw uncorrected reads, each unique combination of TCR and UMI appeared on average more than ten times. In non-small cell lung cancer, the study made a quantitative comparison of TCR alpha and beta repertoires among multiple tumor regions, matched nontumor lung and blood. The study linked features of the TCR repertoire to counts of nonsynonymous mutations, which were determined by whole-exome sequencing of tumor tissue. Both alpha and beta chains were TCR-sequenced in samples taken at surgery, namely 220 tumor regions, around 64 matched nontumor lung samples and roughly 56 PBMC samples. Study-wide findings and limitations: Comparisons of baseline and follow-up blood repertoires included only around 15 patients. Additional single-cell paired TCR alpha and beta sequencing was considered necessary to confirm, at a functional level, the hypothesis that regional TCRs recognize regional mutations. Ubiquitous expanded tumor TCRs showed up in blood more often at tumor resection than at routine follow-up.

Libraries were constructed by 5' RACE. Sequencing was carried out with a NextSeq 500. To allow correction of PCR and sequencing errors, the TCR library protocol tagged every TCR cDNA molecule with a unique molecular identifier. The authors processed their data as follows. TCR identification, UMI-based error correction and CDR3 extraction were performed with Decombinator tools. TCRs above a frequency of 2 per 1,000, corresponding to the top 1% of the tumor frequency distribution, were defined as expanded. Renyi diversity was calculated using the R vegan package after each repertoire was subsampled 100 times to 5,000 TCRs. To build CDR3 similarity networks, amino acid triplet string-kernel similarity was used, and CDR3s were connected when their pairwise similarity was above 0.82. TCRdb redid the processing of the public reads, applying fastp at Q25 and MiXCR, and retained in-frame beta chains. Each entry is one CDR3 protein sequence, shown with its most common DNA and genes. None of the V and J calls come from the authors' own analysis; TCRdb made them. Present in this sample are around 110,000 distinct CDR3 sequences, less than 15% of which were seen just once. Of the sample, 16% is held by the ten largest clones.

The time point label, as the study defines it: blood at routine non-recurrence follow-up after resection. Whole RNA extracted from tumor and nontumor lung tissue, or from cryopreserved PBMC samples, was used for TCR sequencing without cell sorting. A patient was chosen for TCR sequencing only when enough RNA was available from at least two tumor regions. Only a few counts were recorded for this clonotype. Which antigen it targets is not known. Base qualities were left out, and no much larger clone turns up one base away. Looking up the germline V gene yields CDR1 SGHTA and CDR2 FQGNSA. Inclusive of the bounding cysteine and phenylalanine, the CDR3 is 14 residues long. Only the CDR3 DNA is retained, 42 bases long and in frame from the first base. V loses 4 bases, J loses 9 bases, and the germline ends lie 13 bases apart.

The chain joins TRBV7-2 to TRBJ1-6; perhaps TRBD1 is the D gene, with 6 bases matching. This sample comprised PBMCs, obtained at follow-up. This receptor was identified in a male donor with early-stage non-small cell lung cancer. The CDR3 loop reads CASSSRQGSSPLHF. The sequence in DNA is TGTGCCAGCAGCTCGCGGCAGGGGAGTTCACCCCTCCACTTT. The entire variable domain, with the stretches around the CDR3 drawn from the reference TRBV7-2 and TRBJ1-6 proteins, is GAGVSQSPSNKVTEKGKDVELRCDPISGHTALYWYRQSLGQGLEFLIYFQGNSAPDKSGLPSDRFSAERTGGSVSTLTIQRTQQEDSAVYLCASSSRQGSSPLHFGNGTRLTVT.